The clone carrying this T cell receptor beta chain was seen at least ten times. The target antigen is unknown. The data belong to a study of identical twins. V lost 4 bases to trimming and J lost 4 bases, with 15 bases between them. Germline-derived CDR1 and CDR2 are SGHRS and YFSETQ. The CDR3 extends over 15 amino acids. TCRdb processed the 5' RACE reads anew with MiXCR; each CDR3 protein has one entry. This table has about 200,000 distinct CDR3 sequences, over 8% appearing once. Whole-study results and caveats: Models predicted too little out-of-frame TCR alpha sharing in monozygotic twins.

This receptor was taken from a woman under 30 in good health. The rearrangement joins TRBV5-1 to TRBJ2-1, with D perhaps TRBD1 (5 bases). The sequencing input was memory (CD45RO+) T cells sorted from blood. CDR3 residues: CASSPQNPGYNEQFF. CDR3 nucleotide sequence: TGCGCCAGCAGCCCCCAAAACCCAGGGTACAATGAGCAGTTCTTC.